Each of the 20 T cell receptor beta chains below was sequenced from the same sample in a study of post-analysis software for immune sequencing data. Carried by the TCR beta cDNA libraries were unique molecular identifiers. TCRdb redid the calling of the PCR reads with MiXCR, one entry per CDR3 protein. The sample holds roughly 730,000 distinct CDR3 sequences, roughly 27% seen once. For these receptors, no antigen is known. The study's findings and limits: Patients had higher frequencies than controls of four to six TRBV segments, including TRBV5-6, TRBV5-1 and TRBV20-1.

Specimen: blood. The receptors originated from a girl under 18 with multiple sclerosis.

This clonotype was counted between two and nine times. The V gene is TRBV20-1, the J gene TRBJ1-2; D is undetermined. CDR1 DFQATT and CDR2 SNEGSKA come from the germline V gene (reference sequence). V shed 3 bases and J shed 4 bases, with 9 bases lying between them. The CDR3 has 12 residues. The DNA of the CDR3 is TGCAGTGCTAGCTCCAGATCCTATGGCTACACCTTC. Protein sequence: CSASSRSYGYTF.

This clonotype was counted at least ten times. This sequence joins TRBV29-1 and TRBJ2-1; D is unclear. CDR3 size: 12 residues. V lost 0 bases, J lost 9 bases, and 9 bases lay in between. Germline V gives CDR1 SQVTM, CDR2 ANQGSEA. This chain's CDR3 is CSVEDWPGEQFF. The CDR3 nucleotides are TGCAGCGTTGAAGATTGGCCGGGTGAGCAGTTCTTC.

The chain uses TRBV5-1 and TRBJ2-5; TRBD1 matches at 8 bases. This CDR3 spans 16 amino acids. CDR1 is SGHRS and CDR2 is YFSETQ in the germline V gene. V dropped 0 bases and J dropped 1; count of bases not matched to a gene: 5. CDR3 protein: CASSLVPGGSQETQYF. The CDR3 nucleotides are TGCGCCAGCAGCTTGGTTCCAGGGGGCTCCCAAGAGACCCAGTACTTC.

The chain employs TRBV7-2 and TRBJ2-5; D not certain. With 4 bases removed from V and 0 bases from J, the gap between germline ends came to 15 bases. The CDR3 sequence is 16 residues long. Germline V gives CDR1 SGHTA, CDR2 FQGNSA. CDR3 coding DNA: TGTGCCAGCAGCTCCCCGGGCCTAAATTACCAAGAGACCCAGTACTTC. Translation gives CASSSPGLNYQETQYF.

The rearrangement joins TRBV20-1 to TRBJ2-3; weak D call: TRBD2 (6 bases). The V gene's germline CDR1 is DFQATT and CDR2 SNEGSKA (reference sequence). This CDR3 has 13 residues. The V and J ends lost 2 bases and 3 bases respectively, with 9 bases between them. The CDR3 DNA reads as TGCAGTGCTAGATTAGCGGCGACAGATACGCAGTATTTT. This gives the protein CSARLAATDTQYF.

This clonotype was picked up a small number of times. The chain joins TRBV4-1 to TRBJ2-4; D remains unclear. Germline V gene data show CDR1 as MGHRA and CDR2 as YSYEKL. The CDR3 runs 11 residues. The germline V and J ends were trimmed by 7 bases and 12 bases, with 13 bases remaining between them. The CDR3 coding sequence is TGCGCCAGCAACCGTCGCCTATGTCAGTACTTC. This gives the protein CASNRRLCQYF.

CDR3 sequence: CASSTEKSGSYGYTF. DNA for the CDR3: TGCGCCAGCAGCACCGAAAAATCAGGGAGCTATGGCTACACCTTC. The gene calls are TRBV5-1 and TRBJ1-2; D might be TRBD1 (5 bases). The germline V gene has CDR1 SGHRS and CDR2 YFSETQ. V dropped 4 bases and J dropped 4 bases, with 17 bases sitting between them. The CDR3 is made up of 15 amino acids.

CDR3 DNA sequence: TGTGCCAGCACCGCTGGGGGCCCGAATGAGCAGTTCTTC. Amino acids: CASTAGGPNEQFF. This chain joins TRBV12-3 or TRBV12-4 and TRBJ2-1, with a tentative D call TRBD1 (6 bases). Trimming removed 7 bases from V and 7 bases from J, with 14 bases in between. The CDR3 runs 13 residues.

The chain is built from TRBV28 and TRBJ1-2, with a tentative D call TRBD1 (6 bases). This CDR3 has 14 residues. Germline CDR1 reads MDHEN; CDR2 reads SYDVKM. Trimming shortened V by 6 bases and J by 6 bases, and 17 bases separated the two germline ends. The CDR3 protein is CASSGGPAMHGYTF. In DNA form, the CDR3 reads TGTGCCAGCAGCGGGGGCCCGGCAATGCATGGCTACACCTTC.

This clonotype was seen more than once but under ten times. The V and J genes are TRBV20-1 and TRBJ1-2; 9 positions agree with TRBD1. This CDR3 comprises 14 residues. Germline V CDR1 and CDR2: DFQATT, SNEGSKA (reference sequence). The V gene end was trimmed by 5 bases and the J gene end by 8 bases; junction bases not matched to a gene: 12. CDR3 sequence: CSAFPVQGAGGYTF. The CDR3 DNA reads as TGCAGTGCTTTCCCAGTACAGGGGGCTGGCGGCTACACCTTC.

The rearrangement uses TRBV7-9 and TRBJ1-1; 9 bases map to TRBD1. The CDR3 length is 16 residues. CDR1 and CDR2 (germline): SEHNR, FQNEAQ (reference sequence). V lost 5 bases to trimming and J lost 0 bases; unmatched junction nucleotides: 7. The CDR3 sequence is CASSGTGGALNTEAFF. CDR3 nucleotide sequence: TGTGCCAGCAGCGGAACAGGGGGCGCGTTGAACACTGAAGCTTTCTTT.

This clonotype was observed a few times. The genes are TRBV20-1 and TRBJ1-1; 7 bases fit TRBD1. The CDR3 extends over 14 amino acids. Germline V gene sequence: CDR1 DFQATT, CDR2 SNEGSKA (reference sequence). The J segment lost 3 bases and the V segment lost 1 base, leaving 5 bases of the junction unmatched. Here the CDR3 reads CSARGTGSYTEAFF. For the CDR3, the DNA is TGCAGTGCTAGAGGGACAGGCTCGTACACTGAAGCTTTCTTT.

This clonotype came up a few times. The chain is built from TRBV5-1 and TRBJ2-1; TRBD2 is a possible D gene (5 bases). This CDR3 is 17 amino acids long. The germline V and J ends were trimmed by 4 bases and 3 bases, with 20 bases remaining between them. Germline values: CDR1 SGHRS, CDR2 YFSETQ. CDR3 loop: CASSPLDFLAVYNEQFF. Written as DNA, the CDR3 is TGCGCCAGCAGCCCTCTCGACTTCCTAGCAGTCTACAATGAGCAGTTCTTC.

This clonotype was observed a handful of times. CDR3 nucleotides: TGTGCCAGCGACCAGGCGGGGCCGGATGAGCAGTTCTTC. Translation: CASDQAGPDEQFF. The chain uses TRBV6-1 and TRBJ2-1, with TRBD2 as a possible D gene (6 bases). This CDR3 region has 13 residues. V lost 8 bases to trimming and J lost 8 bases, with 16 bases between them. Germline V gene sequence: CDR1 MNHNS, CDR2 SASEGT.

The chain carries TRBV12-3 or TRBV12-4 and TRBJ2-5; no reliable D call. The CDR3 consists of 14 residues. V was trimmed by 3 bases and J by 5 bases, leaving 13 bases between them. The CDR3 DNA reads TGTGCCAGCAGTTTGATTCGGAGCGCCGAGACCCAGTACTTC. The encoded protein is CASSLIRSAETQYF.

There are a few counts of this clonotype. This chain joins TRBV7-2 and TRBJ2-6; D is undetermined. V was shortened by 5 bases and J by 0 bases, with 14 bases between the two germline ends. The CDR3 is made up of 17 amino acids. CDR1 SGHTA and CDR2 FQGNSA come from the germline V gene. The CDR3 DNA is TGTGCCAGCAGCCTAACCTTATTCCGCTCTGGGGCCAACGTCCTGACTTTC. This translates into CASSLTLFRSGANVLTF.

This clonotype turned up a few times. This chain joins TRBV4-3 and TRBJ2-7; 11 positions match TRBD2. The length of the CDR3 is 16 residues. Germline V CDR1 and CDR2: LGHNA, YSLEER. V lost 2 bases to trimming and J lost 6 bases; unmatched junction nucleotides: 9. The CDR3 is CASSQKPLAGVGEQYF. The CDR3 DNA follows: TGCGCCAGCAGCCAAAAACCACTAGCGGGAGTAGGCGAGCAGTACTTC.

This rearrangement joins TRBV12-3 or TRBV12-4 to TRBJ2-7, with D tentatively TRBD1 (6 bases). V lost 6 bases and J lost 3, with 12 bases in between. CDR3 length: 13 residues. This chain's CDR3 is CASSLVRGYEQYF. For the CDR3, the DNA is TGTGCCAGCAGCCTCGTCAGGGGCTACGAGCAGTACTTC.

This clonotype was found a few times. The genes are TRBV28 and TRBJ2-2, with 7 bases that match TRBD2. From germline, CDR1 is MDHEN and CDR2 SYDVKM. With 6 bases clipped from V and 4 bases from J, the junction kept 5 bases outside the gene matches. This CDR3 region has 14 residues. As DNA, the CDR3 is TGTGCCAGCAGATGGGGGGGAGGCACCGGGGAGCTGTTTTTT. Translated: CASRWGGGTGELFF.

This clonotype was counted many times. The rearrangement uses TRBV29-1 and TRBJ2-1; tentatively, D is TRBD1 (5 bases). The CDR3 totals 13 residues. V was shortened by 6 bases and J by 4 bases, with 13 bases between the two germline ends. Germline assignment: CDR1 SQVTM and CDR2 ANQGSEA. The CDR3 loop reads CSVGLGQYNEQFF. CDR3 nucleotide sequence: TGCAGCGTGGGTTTGGGGCAGTACAATGAGCAGTTCTTC.